The clone carrying this T cell receptor beta chain appeared a single time. Measured with immunoSEQ multiplex PCR; TCRdb has only the in-frame clones, and not every one. The sample holds 200,000 to 250,000 clones; over 75% are singletons and the top ten take around 7%. The data are from a study of blood T cell repertoires in COVID-19. Germline V gives CDR1 LNHDA, CDR2 SQIVND (reference sequence). This CDR3 comprises 13 residues. Trimming at V came to 10 bases and at J to 9 bases, leaving 9 bases not matched to a gene. Source material: PBMCs or T cells enriched from blood (not recorded which). V usage is TRBV19 and J usage is TRBJ2-1; 10 bases match TRBD2. The sequence came from a woman aged 40 to 50 with acute COVID-19. The CDR3 spells CATSSGSGGEQFF. CDR3 nucleotides: TGTGCCACCTCTAGCGGGAGCGGCGGTGAGCAGTTCTTC.